The 21 T cell receptor beta chains reported below all come from one sample, sequenced in a study of T cell responses to AZD1222 COVID-19 vaccine (dated by TCRdb to the early 2020s). The sample's time point, from its label and the paper: about 28 days (+/-7) after the second vaccine dose. Libraries were made using the immunoSEQ multiplex PCR assay. TCRdb provides this immuneACCESS table in a form limited to in-frame rearrangements. Some clones are lacking; in checked studies, under half of them reflect an unresolved V gene, and why the rest are absent is not known. For this sample the table gives 150,000 to 200,000 clones, of which 88% were detected only once. Of the sample, 25% to 30% falls within the top ten clones. Sequences were derived from peripheral blood, sampled 28 days after the second AZD1222 dose. These receptor sequences come from an adult who received the AZD1222 COVID-19 vaccine.

The chain links TRBV6-5 to TRBJ1-2; a possible D gene is TRBD1 (6 bases). Trimming left V 0 bases short and J 8 bases short, with 16 bases between. The germline V gene encodes CDR1 MNHEY and CDR2 SVGAGI. The CDR3 is made up of 15 amino acids. The CDR3, as DNA: TGTGCCAGCAGTTACTCGGGACGGGGGGCCGGCGGCTACACCTTC. Residues: CASSYSGRGAGGYTF.

The chain has TRBV19 and TRBJ2-7; TRBD1 aligns across 9 bases. Germline lookup yields CDR1 LNHDA and CDR2 SQIVND (reference sequence). The CDR3 totals 16 residues. V shed 5 bases, J shed 4 bases, and the junction held 12 bases outside the gene matches. CDR3 sequence reads: CASSDPRTGERYEQYF. In DNA, the CDR3 is TGTGCCAGTAGTGATCCTCGGACAGGGGAGAGGTACGAGCAGTACTTC. Drawing the rest from reference TRBV19 and TRBJ2-7, the complete variable domain is DGGITQSPKYLFRKEGQNVTLSCEQNLNHDAMYWYRQDPGQGLRLIYYSQIVNDFQKGDIAEGYSVSREKKESFPLTVTSAQKNPTAFYLCASSDPRTGERYEQYFGPGTRLTVT.

This clone has just one count. This chain connects TRBV6-5 to TRBJ1-5; 7 bases fit TRBD1. In germline, CDR1 is MNHEY, CDR2 SVGAGI. V trimming: 5 bases; J trimming: 3 bases; junction bases outside the gene matches: 4. This CDR3 is 14 amino acids long. The chain's CDR3 is CASSPDRVNQPQHF. For the CDR3, the DNA is TGTGCCAGCAGTCCTGACAGGGTCAATCAGCCCCAGCATTTT.

The V call is TRBV19, the J call TRBJ2-7; 8 bases map to TRBD1. CDR1 is LNHDA and CDR2 is SQIVND in the germline V gene (reference sequence). Germline trimming cut 4 bases from V and 4 bases from J; bases unmatched to any gene: 3. This CDR3 comprises 13 residues. In DNA, the CDR3 is TGTGCCAGTAGTAGGGACAGGAGATACGAGCAGTACTTC. It specifies CASSRDRRYEQYF.

V is TRBV6-5 and J is TRBJ2-7, with D possibly matching TRBD2 (5 bases). The V gene lost 0 bases and the J gene lost 2 bases, with 8 bases spanning the gap. Germline CDR1 is MNHEY and CDR2 is SVGAGI. This CDR3 comprises 14 residues. The CDR3 DNA follows: TGTGCCAGCAGTTACTCGGCGAGGGCCTACGAGCAGTACTTC. Protein product: CASSYSARAYEQYF.

The V gene is TRBV15, the J gene TRBJ1-2; unclear D gene. The V end lost 0 bases, the J end lost 3 bases, and 8 bases lay between the germline ends. The CDR3 spans 14 residues. In germline, CDR1 is LNHNV, CDR2 YYDKDF (reference sequence). The CDR3 DNA is TGTGCCACCAGCAGAGATAGGTCCGACTATGGCTACACCTTC. Translation: CATSRDRSDYGYTF.

This CDR3 is CASTPRVAGYNEQFF. The CDR3 DNA reads TGTGCCAGCACTCCCCGGGTAGCGGGTTACAATGAGCAGTTCTTC. V and J are TRBV5-8 and TRBJ2-1; TRBD2 matches at 7 bases. Germline values: CDR1 SGHTS, CDR2 YDEGEE. This CDR3 contains 15 residues. The J segment lost 4 bases and the V segment lost 6 bases, leaving 10 bases of the junction unmatched.

This sequence joins TRBV4-1 and TRBJ2-7, with TRBD1 as a possible D gene (5 bases). V was pared by 0 bases and J by 3 bases, with 12 bases between. This CDR3 comprises 15 residues. The germline gives CDR1 MGHRA, CDR2 YSYEKL. The CDR3 sequence: CASSQDIRGYYEQYF. The DNA for the CDR3 is TGCGCCAGCAGCCAAGATATTAGGGGCTACTACGAGCAGTACTTC.

The chain employs TRBV7-9 and TRBJ2-5, with 8 bases lining up with TRBD1. In germline, CDR1 is SEHNR, CDR2 FQNEAQ (reference sequence). The CDR3 runs 13 residues. The V segment lost 1 base and the J segment 9 bases; nucleotides outside the gene matches: 4. CDR3 in DNA: TGTGCCAGCAGCTTAGGAACGGACAGGGCCCAGTACTTC. Residues: CASSLGTDRAQYF.

The rearrangement links TRBV19 to TRBJ2-4; D might be TRBD1 or TRBD2, each matching 5 bases. V shed 3 bases and J shed 1 base, with 13 bases lying between them. Germline CDR1 is LNHDA and CDR2 is SQIVND (reference sequence). The CDR3 runs 16 residues. CDR3 DNA sequence: TGTGCCAGTAGTATGAGGGGCATGCTGGCCAAAAACATTCAGTACTTC. Encoded protein: CASSMRGMLAKNIQYF.

CDR3 DNA sequence: TGTGCCAGCAGCGTAGCAACGGCGGGAAACACCATATATTTT. Translating gives CASSVATAGNTIYF. The chain employs TRBV9 and TRBJ1-3; D is unclear. Per the germline V gene, CDR1 is SGDLS and CDR2 is YYNGEE. This CDR3 is built from 14 residues. V shed 0 bases and J shed 4 bases, with 8 bases lying between them.

V is TRBV28 and J is TRBJ1-5; possibly TRBD1 for D (6 bases). Germline V CDR1 and CDR2: MDHEN, SYDVKM. Trimming removed 5 bases from V and 7 bases from J, with 21 bases in between. The CDR3 contains 16 residues. CDR3 coding DNA: TGTGCCAGCAGTCCCCTGTCGGGGGGCGCGACGCAGCCCCAGCATTTT. Amino acid sequence: CASSPLSGGATQPQHF.

This chain connects TRBV7-9 to TRBJ2-7, with a tentative D call TRBD2 (5 bases). V lost 1 base, J lost 6 bases, and 10 bases lay in between. This CDR3 comprises 13 residues. Germline V lookup: CDR1 SEHNR, CDR2 FQNEAQ (reference sequence). CDR3 DNA: TGTGCCAGCAGCTTAGTGGAGGTGGGCGAGCAGTACTTC. This translates into CASSLVEVGEQYF.

The V gene is TRBV4-3, the J gene TRBJ2-7; 7 nucleotides match TRBD1. The CDR3 covers 14 residues. Germline V CDR1 and CDR2: LGHNA, YSLEER. The V segment lost 4 bases and the J segment 1 base; nucleotides outside the gene matches: 4. This CDR3 reads CASSRDSESYEQYF. The CDR3 DNA sequence: TGCGCCAGCAGCCGGGACAGCGAGTCCTACGAGCAGTACTTC.

The chain has TRBV11-2 and TRBJ2-1; 8 positions match TRBD2. The ends lost 1 base at V and 4 bases at J; junction bases unmatched: 9. CDR1 and CDR2 from the germline V gene are SGHAT and FQNNGV. The CDR3 extends over 17 amino acids. In DNA form, the CDR3 reads TGTGCCAGCAGCTTAGTCGCGAGCAGCGGGGGATACAATGAGCAGTTCTTC. Its protein product is CASSLVASSGGYNEQFF.

The V gene is TRBV3-1 (or the pseudogene TRBV3-2), the J gene TRBJ2-1, with D tentatively TRBD1 (5 bases). Between the trimmed V and J ends, which lost 4 bases and 3 bases, there was a span of 10 bases. The length of the CDR3 is 14 residues. The germline gives CDR1 LGHDT, CDR2 YNNKEL (reference sequence). CDR3 loop: CASSPGHLYNEQFF. In nucleotides, the CDR3 is TGTGCCAGCAGCCCCGGACACCTCTACAATGAGCAGTTCTTC.

The V call is TRBV7-3, the J call TRBJ2-3; 7 bases line up with TRBD2. This CDR3 contains 15 residues. The germline V gene encodes CDR1 SGHTA and CDR2 FQGTGA. V was clipped by 5 bases and J by 0 bases; unmatched bases: 5. The CDR3 DNA is TGTGCCAGCAGCCTTACTAGCGCTAGCACAGATACGCAGTATTTT. Protein sequence: CASSLTSASTDTQYF.

The gene calls are TRBV11-1 and TRBJ2-7, with D perhaps TRBD1 or TRBD2 (5 bases each). In germline, CDR1 is SGHAT, CDR2 FQDESV (reference sequence). The CDR3 spans 16 residues. V dropped 2 bases and J dropped 1 base, with 15 bases sitting between them. The CDR3 DNA is TGTGCCAGCAGCTTAATAGGGGCAGGGAGTTCCTACGAGCAGTACTTC. Translation: CASSLIGAGSSYEQYF.

The CDR3 DNA reads TGTGCCAGCAGCGAGGGACTAGCGGGGGAGCAGTACTTC. Protein product: CASSEGLAGEQYF. The gene calls are TRBV7-3 and TRBJ2-7; 13 nucleotides agree with TRBD2. The germline V gene has CDR1 SGHTA and CDR2 FQGTGA. The trim removed 5 bases at V and 7 bases at J, leaving 2 bases unmatched. The CDR3 totals 13 residues.

The V and J genes are TRBV23-1 and TRBJ2-3; 11 bases map to TRBD2. TRBV23-1 is placed among ORFs of uncertain function. With V trimmed by 2 bases and J by 4 bases, 5 bases remained unmatched. This CDR3 is built from 16 residues. The CDR3 protein is CASSQRASGRSDTQYF. CDR3 sequence (DNA): TGCGCCAGCAGTCAAAGGGCTAGCGGGAGGTCAGATACGCAGTATTTT.

V and J are TRBV9 and TRBJ2-3; 16 bases are shared with TRBD2. The J segment lost 1 base and the V segment lost 0 bases, leaving 8 bases of the junction unmatched. CDR1 and CDR2 from the germline V gene are SGDLS and YYNGEE. The CDR3 is 20 amino acids. The CDR3 nucleotides read TGTGCCAGCAGCGTAGCGTTGGGGACTAGCGGGAGGGAGCGCACAGATACGCAGTATTTT. This translates into CASSVALGTSGRERTDTQYF.